This entry is about one T cell receptor beta chain. Its antigen is currently unknown. The record originates from a study of PD-1 blockade in classical Hodgkin lymphoma. General study points: Baseline TCR diversity was reportedly lower in newly diagnosed patients than healthy donors.

After autologous stem cell transplantation all patients relapsed, and prior brentuximab vedotin exposure differed between cohorts. Trimming took 6 bases from V and 6 from J, leaving 26 bases between them. The CDR3 sequence is 17 residues long. From germline, CDR1 is MNHEY and CDR2 SMNVEV (reference sequence). The protocol was immunoSEQ multiplex PCR, while the TCRdb copy is restricted to in-frame clones and leaves out a portion. The top ten hold roughly 22% of the sample, which has about 46,000 clones, 80% seen once. The specimen comprised peripheral blood mononuclear cells (PBMCs), sampled before the second cycle of nivolumab. The TCR was taken from a human donor with classical Hodgkin lymphoma. The rearrangement joins TRBV27 to TRBJ1-1; no definite D call. The CDR3 here is CASSPPIRADLLAEAFF. The CDR3 DNA reads as TGTGCCAGCAGCCCCCCTATCCGGGCAGACCTCCTAGCTGAAGCTTTCTTT.